The present T cell receptor beta chain was sequenced within a study of blood T cell repertoires in COVID-19. Looking at the study overall: The analysed material was cDNA or gDNA that came from T cells, B-cell-depleted T cells, or PBMCs.

Those who participated ranged in age from roughly 18 to 90 years and resided in about two dozen US areas. Two negative PCRs, clearance, or symptom resolution were required of recovered Cohort 3 donors. The J segment lost 7 bases and the V segment lost 5 bases, leaving 7 bases of the junction unmatched. This CDR3 comprises 15 residues. Germline V gene data show CDR1 as SGHVS and CDR2 as FNYEAQ. Clones were read by immunoSEQ multiplex PCR, and TCRdb kept only the in-frame ones, dropping some. This table holds almost 200,000 clones, around 92% found once. Specimen: PBMCs or T cells enriched from blood (not recorded which). This TCR came from a woman between 18 and 30 years old who had recovered from COVID-19. J is TRBJ2-5 and V is TRBV7-6; 13 nucleotides match TRBD2. The CDR3 spells CASSGTGTSGVTQYF. The CDR3 DNA is TGTGCCAGCAGCGGCACCGGGACTAGCGGGGTGACCCAGTACTTC.